The following is a TCR beta chain sequence with its context. In the same sample, other DNA sequences code for this CDR3. J gave up 1 base and V 0 bases, and 0 bases lay outside the gene matches. Germline V gene lookup returns CDR1 SGHRS and CDR2 YFSETQ. The CDR3 loop spans 15 amino acids. The entry originates in a study of blood T cell repertoires in COVID-19. Whole-study context: Material from acute and convalescent COVID-19 was sourced from the United States, Italy and Spain. Sources were T cells, B-cell-depleted T cells, or PBMCs; the material itself was cDNA or gDNA.

Per the original data handling: Estimates of nucleated cell counts were drawn from the amplification of reference gene primers. Clones were sequenced by immunoSEQ multiplex PCR, and TCRdb holds only the in-frame ones, with some missing. For V, J and clone size, that table is used; D and trimming come from the DNA. The profile shows roughly 200,000 clones, roughly 80% of them singletons. This chain connects TRBV5-1 to TRBJ2-3; TRBD2 matches 9 bases. The TCR comes from a man between 50 and 59 years old who had recovered from COVID-19. Sequenced: peripheral blood. The CDR3 DNA reads as TGCGCCAGCAGCTTGGGACTAGCGGGCACAGATACGCAGTATTTT. This sequence encodes CASSLGLAGTDTQYF.